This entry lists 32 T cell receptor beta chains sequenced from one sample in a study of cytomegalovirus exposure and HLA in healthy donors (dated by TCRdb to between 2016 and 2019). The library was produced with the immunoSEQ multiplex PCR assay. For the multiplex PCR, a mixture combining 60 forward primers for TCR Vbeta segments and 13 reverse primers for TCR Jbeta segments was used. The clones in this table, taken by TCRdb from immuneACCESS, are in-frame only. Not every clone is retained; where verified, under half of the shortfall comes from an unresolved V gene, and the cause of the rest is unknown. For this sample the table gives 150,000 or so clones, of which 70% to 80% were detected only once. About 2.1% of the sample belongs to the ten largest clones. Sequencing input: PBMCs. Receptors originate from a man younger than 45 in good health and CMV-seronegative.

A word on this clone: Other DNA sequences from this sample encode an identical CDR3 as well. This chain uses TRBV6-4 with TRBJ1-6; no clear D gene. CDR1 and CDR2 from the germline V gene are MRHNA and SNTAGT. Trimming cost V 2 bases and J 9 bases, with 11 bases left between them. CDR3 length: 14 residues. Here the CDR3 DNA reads TGTGCCAGCAGTGACGGTACCGGCGGTTCACCCCTCCACTTT. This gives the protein CASSDGTGGSPLHF.

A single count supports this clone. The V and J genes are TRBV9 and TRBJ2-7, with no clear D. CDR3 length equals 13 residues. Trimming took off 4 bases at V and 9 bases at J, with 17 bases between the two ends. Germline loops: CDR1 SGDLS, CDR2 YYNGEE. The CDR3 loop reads CASSPLTSDLQYF. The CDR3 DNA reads TGTGCCAGCAGCCCCTTAACCAGCGACCTGCAGTACTTC.

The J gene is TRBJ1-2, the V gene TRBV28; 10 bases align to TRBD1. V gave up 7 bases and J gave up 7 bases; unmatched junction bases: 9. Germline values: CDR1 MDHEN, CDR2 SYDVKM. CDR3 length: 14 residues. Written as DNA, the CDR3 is TGTGCCAGCACGAGACAGGGGGCGTTCAGTGGCTACACCTTC. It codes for CASTRQGAFSGYTF.

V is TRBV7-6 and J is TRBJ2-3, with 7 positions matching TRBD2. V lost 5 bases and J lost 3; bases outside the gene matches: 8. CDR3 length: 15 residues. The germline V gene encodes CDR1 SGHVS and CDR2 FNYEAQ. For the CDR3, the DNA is TGTGCCAGCAGCCAAAGCGGGGCCACGACAGATACGCAGTATTTT. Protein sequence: CASSQSGATTDTQYF. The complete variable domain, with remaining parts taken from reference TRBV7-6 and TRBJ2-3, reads GAGVSQSPRYKVTKRGQDVALRCDPISGHVSLYWYRQALGQGPEFLTYFNYEAQQDKSGLPNDRFSAERPEGSISTLTIQRTEQRDSAMYRCASSQSGATTDTQYFGPGTRLTVL.

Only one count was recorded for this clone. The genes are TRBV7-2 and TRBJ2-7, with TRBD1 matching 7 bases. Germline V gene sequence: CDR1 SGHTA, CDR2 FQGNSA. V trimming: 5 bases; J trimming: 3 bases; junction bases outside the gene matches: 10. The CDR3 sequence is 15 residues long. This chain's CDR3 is CASSPGTAFHYEQYF. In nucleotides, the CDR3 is TGTGCCAGCAGCCCCGGGACAGCCTTTCACTACGAGCAGTACTTC. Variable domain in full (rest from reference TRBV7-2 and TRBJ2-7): GAGVSQSPSNKVTEKGKDVELRCDPISGHTALYWYRQSLGQGLEFLIYFQGNSAPDKSGLPSDRFSAERTGGSVSTLTIQRTQQEDSAVYLCASSPGTAFHYEQYFGPGTRLTVT.

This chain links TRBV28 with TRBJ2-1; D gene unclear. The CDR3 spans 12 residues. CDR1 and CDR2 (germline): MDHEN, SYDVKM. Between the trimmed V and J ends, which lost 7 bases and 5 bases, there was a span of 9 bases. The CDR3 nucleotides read TGTGCCAGCACCGCGACAAACAATGAGCAGTTCTTC. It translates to CASTATNNEQFF. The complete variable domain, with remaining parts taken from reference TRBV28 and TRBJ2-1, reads DVKVTQSSRYLVKRTGEKVFLECVQDMDHENMFWYRQDPGLGLRLIYFSYDVKMKEKGDIPEGYSVSREKKERFSLILESASTNQTSMYLCASTATNNEQFFGPGTRLTVL.

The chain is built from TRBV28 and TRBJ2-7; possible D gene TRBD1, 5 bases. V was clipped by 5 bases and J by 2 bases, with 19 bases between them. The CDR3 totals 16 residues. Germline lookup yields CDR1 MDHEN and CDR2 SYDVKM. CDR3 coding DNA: TGTGCCAGCAGTCCCAGTACCCCTGACAGCACCTACGAGCAGTACTTC. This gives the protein CASSPSTPDSTYEQYF.

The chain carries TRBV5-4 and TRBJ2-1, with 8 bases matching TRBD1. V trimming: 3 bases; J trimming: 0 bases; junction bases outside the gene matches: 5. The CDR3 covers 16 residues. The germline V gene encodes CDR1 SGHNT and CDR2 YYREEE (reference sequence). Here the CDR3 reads CASSWNRGSSYNEQFF. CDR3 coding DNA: TGTGCCAGCAGCTGGAACAGGGGGAGCTCCTACAATGAGCAGTTCTTC.

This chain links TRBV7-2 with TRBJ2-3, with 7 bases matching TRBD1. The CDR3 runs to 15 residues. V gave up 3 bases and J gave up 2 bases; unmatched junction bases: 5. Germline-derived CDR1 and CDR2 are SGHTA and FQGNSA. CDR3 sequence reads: CASSFTGQPTDTQYF. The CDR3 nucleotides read TGTGCCAGCAGCTTCACGGGACAGCCCACAGATACGCAGTATTTT.

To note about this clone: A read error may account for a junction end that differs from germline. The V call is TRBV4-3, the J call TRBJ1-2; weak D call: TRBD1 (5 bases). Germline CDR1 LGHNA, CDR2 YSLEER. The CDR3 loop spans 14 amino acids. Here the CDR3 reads CASSQEFGGRGYPF. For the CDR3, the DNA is TGCGCCAGCAGCCAAGAATTTGGGGGGAGGGGCTACCCCTTC.

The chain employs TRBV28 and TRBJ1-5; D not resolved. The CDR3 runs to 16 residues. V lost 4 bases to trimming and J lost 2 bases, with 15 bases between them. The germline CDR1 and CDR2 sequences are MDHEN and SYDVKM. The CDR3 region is CASSSASFSGNQPQHF. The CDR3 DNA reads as TGTGCCAGCAGTTCGGCGTCCTTTAGCGGCAATCAGCCCCAGCATTTT.

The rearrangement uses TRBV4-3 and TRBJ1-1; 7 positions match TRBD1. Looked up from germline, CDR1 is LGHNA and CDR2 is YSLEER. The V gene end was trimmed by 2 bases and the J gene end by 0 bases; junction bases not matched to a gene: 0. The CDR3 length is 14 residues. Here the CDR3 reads CASSQQGVNTEAFF. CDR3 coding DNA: TGCGCCAGCAGCCAACAGGGGGTGAACACTGAAGCTTTCTTT.

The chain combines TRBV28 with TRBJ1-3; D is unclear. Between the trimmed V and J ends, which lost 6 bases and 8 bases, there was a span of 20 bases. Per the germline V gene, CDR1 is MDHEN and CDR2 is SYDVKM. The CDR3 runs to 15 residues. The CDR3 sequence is CASSAFGPSVHTIYF. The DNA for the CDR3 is TGTGCCAGCAGCGCCTTCGGCCCTAGCGTTCACACCATATATTTT.

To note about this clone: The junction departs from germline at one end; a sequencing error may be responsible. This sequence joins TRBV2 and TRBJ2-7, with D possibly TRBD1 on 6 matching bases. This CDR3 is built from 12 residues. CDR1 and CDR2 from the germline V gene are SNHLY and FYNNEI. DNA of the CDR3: TGTGCCAGCAGGGCGGACAGCTACGAACAGTACTTC. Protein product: CASRADSYEQYF.

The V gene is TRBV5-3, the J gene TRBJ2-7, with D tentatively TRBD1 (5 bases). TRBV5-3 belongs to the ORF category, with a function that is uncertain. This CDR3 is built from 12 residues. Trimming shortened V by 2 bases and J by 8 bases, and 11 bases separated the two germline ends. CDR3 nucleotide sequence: TGTGCCAGAAGCTTACCAGGGCACCAGCAGTACTTC. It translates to CARSLPGHQQYF.

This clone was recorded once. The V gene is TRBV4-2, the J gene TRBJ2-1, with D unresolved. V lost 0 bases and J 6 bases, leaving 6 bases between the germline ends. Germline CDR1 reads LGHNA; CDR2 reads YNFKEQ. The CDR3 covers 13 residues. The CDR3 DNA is TGTGCCAGCAGCCAAGATCTTCGCAATGAGCAGTTCTTC. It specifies CASSQDLRNEQFF.

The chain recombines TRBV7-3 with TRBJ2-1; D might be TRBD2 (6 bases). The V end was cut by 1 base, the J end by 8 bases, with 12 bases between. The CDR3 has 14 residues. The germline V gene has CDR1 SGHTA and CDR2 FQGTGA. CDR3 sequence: CASSLNGGRDEQFF. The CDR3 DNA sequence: TGTGCCAGCAGCTTAAACGGGGGAAGGGATGAGCAGTTCTTC.

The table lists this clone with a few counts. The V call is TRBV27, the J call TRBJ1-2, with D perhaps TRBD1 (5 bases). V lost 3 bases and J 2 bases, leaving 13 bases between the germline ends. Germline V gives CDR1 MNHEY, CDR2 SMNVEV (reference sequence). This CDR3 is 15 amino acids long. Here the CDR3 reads CASSFSDRSNYGYTF. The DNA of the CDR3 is TGTGCCAGCAGTTTTTCAGACAGATCCAACTATGGCTACACCTTC.

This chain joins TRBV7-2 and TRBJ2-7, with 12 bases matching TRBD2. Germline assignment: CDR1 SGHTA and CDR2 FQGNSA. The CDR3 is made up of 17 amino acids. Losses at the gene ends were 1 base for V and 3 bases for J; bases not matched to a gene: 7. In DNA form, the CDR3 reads TGTGCCAGCAGCTTAGTCCCACTAGCGGGGGGCCTCTACGAGCAGTACTTC. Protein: CASSLVPLAGGLYEQYF.

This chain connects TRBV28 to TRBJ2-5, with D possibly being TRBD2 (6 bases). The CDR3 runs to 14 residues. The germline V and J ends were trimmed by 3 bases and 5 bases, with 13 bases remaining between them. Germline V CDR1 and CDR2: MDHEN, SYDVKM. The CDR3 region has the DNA TGTGCCAGCAGTTTCCCCCGGGGGACGGAGACCCAGTACTTC. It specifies CASSFPRGTETQYF. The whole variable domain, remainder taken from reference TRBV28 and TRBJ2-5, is DVKVTQSSRYLVKRTGEKVFLECVQDMDHENMFWYRQDPGLGLRLIYFSYDVKMKEKGDIPEGYSVSREKKERFSLILESASTNQTSMYLCASSFPRGTETQYFGPGTRLLVL.

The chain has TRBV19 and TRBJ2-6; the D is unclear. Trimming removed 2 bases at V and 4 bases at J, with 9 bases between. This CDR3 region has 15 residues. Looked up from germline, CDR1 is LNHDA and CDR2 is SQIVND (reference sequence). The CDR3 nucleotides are TGTGCCAGTAGTATACAGGCTTCGGGGGCCAACGTCCTGACTTTC. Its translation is CASSIQASGANVLTF.

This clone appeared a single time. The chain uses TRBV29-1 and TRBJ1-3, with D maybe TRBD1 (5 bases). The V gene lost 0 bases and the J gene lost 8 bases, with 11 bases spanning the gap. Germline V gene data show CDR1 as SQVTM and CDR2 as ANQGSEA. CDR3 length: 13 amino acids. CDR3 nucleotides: TGCAGCGTTGAAGAGTTAGGGGAAGACACCATATATTTT. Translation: CSVEELGEDTIYF.

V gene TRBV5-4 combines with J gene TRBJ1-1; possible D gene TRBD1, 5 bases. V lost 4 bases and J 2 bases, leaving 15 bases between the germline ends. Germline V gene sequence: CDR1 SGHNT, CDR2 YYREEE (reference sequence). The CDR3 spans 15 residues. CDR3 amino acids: CASSGAAEINTEAFF. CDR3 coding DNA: TGTGCCAGCAGCGGGGCAGCAGAAATAAACACTGAAGCTTTCTTT.

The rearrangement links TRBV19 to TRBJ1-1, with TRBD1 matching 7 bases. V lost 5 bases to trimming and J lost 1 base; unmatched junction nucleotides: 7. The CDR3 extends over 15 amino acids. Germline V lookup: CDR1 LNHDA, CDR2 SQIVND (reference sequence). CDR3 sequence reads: CASSVQGIRNTEAFF. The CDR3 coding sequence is TGTGCCAGTAGTGTACAGGGGATCAGGAACACTGAAGCTTTCTTT.

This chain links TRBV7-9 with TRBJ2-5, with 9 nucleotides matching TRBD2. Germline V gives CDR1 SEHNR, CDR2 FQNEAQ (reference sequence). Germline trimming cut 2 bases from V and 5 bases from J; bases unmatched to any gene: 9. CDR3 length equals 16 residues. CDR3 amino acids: CASSLSPSGVMETQYF. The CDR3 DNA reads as TGTGCCAGCAGCTTAAGCCCTAGCGGGGTGATGGAGACCCAGTACTTC.

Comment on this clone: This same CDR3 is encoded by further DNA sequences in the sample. The CDR3 region has the DNA TGTGCCAGCAGCCTACAGGGTGGGAATGAGCAGTTCTTC. It is translated as CASSLQGGNEQFF. The genes are TRBV5-4 and TRBJ2-1, with D perhaps matching TRBD1 (6 bases). Germline V CDR1 and CDR2: SGHNT, YYREEE (reference sequence). This CDR3 comprises 13 residues. V dropped 4 bases and J dropped 7 bases, with 12 bases sitting between them.

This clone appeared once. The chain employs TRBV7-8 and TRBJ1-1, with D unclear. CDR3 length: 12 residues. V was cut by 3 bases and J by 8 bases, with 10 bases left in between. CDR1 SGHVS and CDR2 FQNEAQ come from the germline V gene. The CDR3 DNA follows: TGTGCCAGCAGCTTTGAGCCACTAGAAGCTTTCTTT. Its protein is CASSFEPLEAFF.

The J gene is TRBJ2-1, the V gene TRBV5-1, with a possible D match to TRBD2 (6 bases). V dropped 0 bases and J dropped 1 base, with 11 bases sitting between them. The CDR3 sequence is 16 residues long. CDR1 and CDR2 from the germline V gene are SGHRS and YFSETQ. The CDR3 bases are TGCGCCAGCAGCTTGGAGGGACGGGGGTCCTACAATGAGCAGTTCTTC. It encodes CASSLEGRGSYNEQFF. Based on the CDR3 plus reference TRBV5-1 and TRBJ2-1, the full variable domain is KAGVTQTPRYLIKTRGQQVTLSCSPISGHRSVSWYQQTPGQGLQFLFEYFSETQRNKGNFPGRFSGRQFSNSRSEMNVSTLELGDSALYLCASSLEGRGSYNEQFFGPGTRLTVL.

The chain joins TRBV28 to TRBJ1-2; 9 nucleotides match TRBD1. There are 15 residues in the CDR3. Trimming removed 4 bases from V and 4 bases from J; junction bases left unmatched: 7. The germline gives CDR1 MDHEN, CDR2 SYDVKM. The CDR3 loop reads CASSSRQGVPYGYTF. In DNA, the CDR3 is TGTGCCAGCAGTTCCCGACAGGGGGTCCCCTATGGCTACACCTTC.

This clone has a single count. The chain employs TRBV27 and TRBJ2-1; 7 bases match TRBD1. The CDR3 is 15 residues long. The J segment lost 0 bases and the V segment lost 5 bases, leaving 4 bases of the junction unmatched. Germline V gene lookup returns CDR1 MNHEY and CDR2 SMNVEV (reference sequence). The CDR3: CASSETGVSYNEQFF. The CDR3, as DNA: TGTGCCAGCAGTGAAACAGGGGTCTCCTACAATGAGCAGTTCTTC.

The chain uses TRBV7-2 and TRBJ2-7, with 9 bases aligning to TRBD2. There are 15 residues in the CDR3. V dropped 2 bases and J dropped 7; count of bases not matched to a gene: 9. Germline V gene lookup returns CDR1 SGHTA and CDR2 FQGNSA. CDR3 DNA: TGTGCCAGCAGCTTATCGTGGCGGGGGGGGAATGAGCAGTACTTC. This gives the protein CASSLSWRGGNEQYF.

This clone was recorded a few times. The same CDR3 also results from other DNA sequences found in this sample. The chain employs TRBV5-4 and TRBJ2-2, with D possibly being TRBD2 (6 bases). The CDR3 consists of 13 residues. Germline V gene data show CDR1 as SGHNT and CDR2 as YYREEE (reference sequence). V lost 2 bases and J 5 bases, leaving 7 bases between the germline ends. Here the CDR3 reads CASSLGGTGELFF. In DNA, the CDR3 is TGTGCCAGCAGCTTAGGAGGGACCGGGGAGCTGTTTTTT.